This is a list of T cell receptor beta chains from one sample in a study of shared clonotypes between healthy human individuals. The method was immunoSEQ multiplex PCR; TCRdb's version includes in-frame clones alone and lacks a portion of them. The repertoire includes 300,000 to 400,000 clones, around 87% of them detected once, and around 15% sits in the top ten. What was sequenced was memory CD8+ T cells sorted from blood. These receptors were taken from a man aged 18 to 29 in good health. Both conserved end residues are part of each CDR3. A D gene is named only where the DNA matches it firmly. Size is omitted from some rows. Given values are once, few, many or a class for expanded clones.

CDR3 | DNA | size | D | J | V | length
CASSRPYEQYF | TGTGCCAGCAGTCGGCCCTACGAGCAGTACTTC | NA | NA | TRBJ2-7 | TRBV28 | 11
CATSSGYSGGLKNEQFF | TGTGCCACCAGCAGTGGCTATAGCGGGGGACTGAAGAATGAGCAGTTCTTC | NA | TRBD2 | TRBJ2-1 | TRBV15 | 17
CASSERTGTTYEQYF | TGTGCCAGCAGCGAAAGGACAGGCACGACCTACGAGCAGTACTTC | NA | TRBD1 | TRBJ2-7 | TRBV9 | 15
CASSFGESYEQYF | TGTGCCAGCAGCTTTGGTGAGTCCTACGAGCAGTACTTC | NA | NA | TRBJ2-7 | TRBV7-6 | 13
CASILGTGANEKLFF | TGTGCCAGCATTTTAGGGACAGGGGCTAATGAAAAACTGTTTTTT | NA | TRBD1 | TRBJ1-4 | TRBV6-1 | 15
CASLSGGAWETQYF | TGTGCCAGCCTTAGCGGGGGGGCCTGGGAGACCCAGTACTTC | once | TRBD2 | TRBJ2-5 | TRBV2 | 14
CASSLGGKSYGYTF | TGTGCCAGCAGCTTGGGAGGGAAGAGCTATGGCTACACCTTC | NA | NA | TRBJ1-2 | TRBV5-6 | 14
CASSPTYSGNTIYF | TGTGCCAGCAGCCCGACCTACTCTGGAAACACCATATATTTT | once | NA | TRBJ1-3 | TRBV6-5 | 14
CASSLDSYGYTF | TGTGCCAGCAGCTTGGACAGCTATGGCTACACCTTC | NA | NA | TRBJ1-2 | TRBV5-6 | 12
CASSELGQLDNQPQHF | TGTGCCAGCAGTGAATTAGGGCAGTTGGACAATCAGCCCCAGCATTTT | NA | NA | TRBJ1-5 | TRBV6-1 | 16
CASSLTGAKGTEAFF | TGTGCCAGCAGTTTGACGGGGGCTAAGGGCACTGAAGCTTTCTTT | NA | NA | TRBJ1-1 | TRBV27 | 15
CASSLGGLAGNEQFF | TGTGCCAGCAGCTTAGGAGGACTAGCGGGGAATGAGCAGTTCTTC | NA | TRBD2 | TRBJ2-1 | TRBV7-9 | 15
CASSLGNSYEQYF | TGTGCCAGCAGCTTGGGGAACTCCTACGAGCAGTACTTC | NA | NA | TRBJ2-7 | TRBV5-6 | 13
CASTQTDSQETQYF | TGTGCCAGCACCCAAACGGACAGCCAAGAGACCCAGTACTTC | many | NA | TRBJ2-5 | TRBV2 | 14
CARGPGELFF | TGTGCCAGGGGGCCCGGGGAGCTGTTTTTT | NA | NA | TRBJ2-2 | TRBV9 | 10
CASSEAGTREDEQFF | TGTGCCAGCAGTGAAGCGGGGACCCGGGAGGATGAGCAGTTCTTC | NA | TRBD2 | TRBJ2-1 | TRBV2 | 15
CASSLAGTYNEQFF | TGTGCCAGCAGCCTAGCGGGGACCTACAATGAGCAGTTCTTC | many | TRBD2 | TRBJ2-1 | TRBV7-6 | 14